In its sample, the clone carrying this T cell receptor beta chain was seen a few times. These data are taken from a study of blood T cell repertoires in COVID-19. Assay used: immunoSEQ multiplex PCR; TCRdb lists only in-frame clones, some missing. The sample has approximately 280,000 clones, around 90% seen once. CDR1 is LNHDA and CDR2 is SQIVND in the germline V gene (reference sequence). The CDR3 has 15 amino acids. J was trimmed by 8 bases and V by 4 bases; bases with no gene match: 9. The chain is built from TRBV19 and TRBJ2-1; TRBD1 agrees at 9 bases. The sequenced sample was peripheral blood. The TCR originated in a man in his forties or fifties with acute or convalescent COVID-19. Here the CDR3 reads CASSTPGQGIYEQFF. CDR3 coding DNA: TGTGCCAGTAGTACACCGGGACAGGGAATCTATGAGCAGTTCTTC.